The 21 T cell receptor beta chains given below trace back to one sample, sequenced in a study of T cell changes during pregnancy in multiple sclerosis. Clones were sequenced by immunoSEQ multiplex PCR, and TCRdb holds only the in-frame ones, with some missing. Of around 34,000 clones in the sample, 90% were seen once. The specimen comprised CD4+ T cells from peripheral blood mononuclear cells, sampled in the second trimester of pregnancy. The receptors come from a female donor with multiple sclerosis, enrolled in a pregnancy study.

CDR3 region: CASSPAGESYNEQFF. As DNA, the CDR3 is TGTGCCAGCAGCCCCGCGGGGGAATCCTACAATGAGCAGTTCTTC. The chain links TRBV11-3 to TRBJ2-1; 7 bases line up with TRBD2. The CDR3 sequence is 15 residues long. Germline V gene lookup returns CDR1 SGHNT and CDR2 YENEEA. V was clipped by 5 bases and J by 1 base; unmatched bases: 5.

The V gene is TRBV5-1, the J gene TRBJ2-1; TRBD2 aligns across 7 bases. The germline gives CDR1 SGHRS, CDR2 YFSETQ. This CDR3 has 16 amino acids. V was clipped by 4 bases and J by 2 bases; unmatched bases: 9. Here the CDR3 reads CASSPGGEGTYNEQFF. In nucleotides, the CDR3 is TGCGCCAGCAGCCCCGGAGGGGAGGGGACCTACAATGAGCAGTTCTTC.

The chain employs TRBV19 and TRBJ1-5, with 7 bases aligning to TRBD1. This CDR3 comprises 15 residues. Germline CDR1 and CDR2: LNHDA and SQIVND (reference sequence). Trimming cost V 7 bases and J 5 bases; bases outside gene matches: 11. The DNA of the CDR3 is TGTGCCAGTACCCCCGGCAGGGGGGACGATCAGCCCCAGCATTTT. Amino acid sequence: CASTPGRGDDQPQHF.

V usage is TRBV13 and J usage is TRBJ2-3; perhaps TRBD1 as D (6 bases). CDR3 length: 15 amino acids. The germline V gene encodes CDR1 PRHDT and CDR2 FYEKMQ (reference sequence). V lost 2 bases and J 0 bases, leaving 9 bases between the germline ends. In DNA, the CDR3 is TGTGCCAGCAGCTTAACAGGGATTAGCACAGATACGCAGTATTTT. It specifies CASSLTGISTDTQYF.

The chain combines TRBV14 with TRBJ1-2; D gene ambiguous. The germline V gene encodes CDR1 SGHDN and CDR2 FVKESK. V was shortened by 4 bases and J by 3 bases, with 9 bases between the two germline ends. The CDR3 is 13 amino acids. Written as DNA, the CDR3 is TGTGCCAGCAGCCGCCGGACTGACTATGGCTACACCTTC. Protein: CASSRRTDYGYTF.

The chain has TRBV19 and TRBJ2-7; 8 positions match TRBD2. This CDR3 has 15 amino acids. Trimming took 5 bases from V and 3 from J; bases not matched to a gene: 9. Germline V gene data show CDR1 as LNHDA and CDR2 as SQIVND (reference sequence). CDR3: CASSAPGTSNYEQYF. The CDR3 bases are TGTGCCAGTAGTGCACCGGGGACTAGTAACTACGAGCAGTACTTC.

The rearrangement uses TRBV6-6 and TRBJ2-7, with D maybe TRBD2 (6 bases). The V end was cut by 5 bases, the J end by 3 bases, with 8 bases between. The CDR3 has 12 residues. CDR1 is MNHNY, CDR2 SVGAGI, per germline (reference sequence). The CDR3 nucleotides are TGTGCCAGCAGTAGTAGCGGCTACGAGCAGTACTTC. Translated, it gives CASSSSGYEQYF.

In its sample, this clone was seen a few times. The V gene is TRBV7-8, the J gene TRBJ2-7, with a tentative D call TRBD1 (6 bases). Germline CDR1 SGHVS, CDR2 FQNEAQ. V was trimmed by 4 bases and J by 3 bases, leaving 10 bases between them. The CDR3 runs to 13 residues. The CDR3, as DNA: TGTGCCAGCAGCTGGGACACTCTCTACGAGCAGTACTTC. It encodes CASSWDTLYEQYF.

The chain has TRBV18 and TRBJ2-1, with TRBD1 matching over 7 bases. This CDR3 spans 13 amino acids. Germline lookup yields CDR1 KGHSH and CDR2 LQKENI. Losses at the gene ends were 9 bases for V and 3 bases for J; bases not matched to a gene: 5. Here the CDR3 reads CASSGTVYNEQFF. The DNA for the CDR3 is TGTGCCAGTTCGGGGACAGTCTACAATGAGCAGTTCTTC.

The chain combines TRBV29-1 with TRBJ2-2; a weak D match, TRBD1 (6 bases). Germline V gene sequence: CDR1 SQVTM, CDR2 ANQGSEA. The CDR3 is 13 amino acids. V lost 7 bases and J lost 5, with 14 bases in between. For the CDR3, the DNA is TGCAGCGGGTCACAGGGTGGTACCGGGGAGCTGTTTTTT. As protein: CSGSQGGTGELFF.

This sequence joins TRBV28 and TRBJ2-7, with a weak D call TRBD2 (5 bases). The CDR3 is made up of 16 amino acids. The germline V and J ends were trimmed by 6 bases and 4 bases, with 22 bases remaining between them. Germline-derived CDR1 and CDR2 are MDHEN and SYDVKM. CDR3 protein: CASRPIPRGLAYEQYF. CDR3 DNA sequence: TGTGCCAGCAGACCGATACCTCGGGGATTGGCGTACGAGCAGTACTTC.

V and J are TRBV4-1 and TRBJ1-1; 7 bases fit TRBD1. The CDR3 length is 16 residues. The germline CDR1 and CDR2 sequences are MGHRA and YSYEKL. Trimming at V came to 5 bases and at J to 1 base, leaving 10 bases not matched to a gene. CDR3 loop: CASSSPFDRANTEAFF. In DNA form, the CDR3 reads TGCGCCAGCAGCTCCCCCTTCGACAGGGCGAACACTGAAGCTTTCTTT.

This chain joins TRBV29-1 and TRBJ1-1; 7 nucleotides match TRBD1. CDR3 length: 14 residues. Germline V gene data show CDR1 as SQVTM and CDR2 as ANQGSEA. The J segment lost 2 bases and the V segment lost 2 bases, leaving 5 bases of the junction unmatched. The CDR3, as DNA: TGCAGCGTTGAAAGAAGAGGGGGCAACACTGAAGCTTTCTTT. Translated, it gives CSVERRGGNTEAFF.

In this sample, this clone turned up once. CDR3 bases: TGTGCCAGCAGTGGGACAGGCCGAAGATACGAGCAGTACTTC. This translates into CASSGTGRRYEQYF. This rearrangement joins TRBV6-1 to TRBJ2-7; TRBD1 agrees at 7 bases. Germline CDR1 and CDR2: MNHNS and SASEGT. V was pared by 4 bases and J by 4 bases, with 7 bases of the junction left unmatched. The CDR3 spans 14 residues.

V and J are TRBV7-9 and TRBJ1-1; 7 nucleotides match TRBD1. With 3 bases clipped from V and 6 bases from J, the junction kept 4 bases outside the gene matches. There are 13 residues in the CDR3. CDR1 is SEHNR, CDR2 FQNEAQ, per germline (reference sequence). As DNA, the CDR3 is TGTGCCAGCAGCTTCTACAGGGGCGCTGAAGCTTTCTTT. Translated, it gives CASSFYRGAEAFF.

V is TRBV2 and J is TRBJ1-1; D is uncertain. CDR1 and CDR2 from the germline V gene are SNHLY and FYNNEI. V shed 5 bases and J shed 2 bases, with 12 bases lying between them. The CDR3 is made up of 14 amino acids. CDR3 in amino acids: CASSWQTFNTEAFF. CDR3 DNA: TGTGCCAGCAGTTGGCAGACATTCAACACTGAAGCTTTCTTT.

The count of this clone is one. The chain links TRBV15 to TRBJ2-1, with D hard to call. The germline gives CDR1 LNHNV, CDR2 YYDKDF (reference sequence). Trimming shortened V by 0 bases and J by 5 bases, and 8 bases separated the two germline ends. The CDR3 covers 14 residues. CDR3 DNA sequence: TGTGCCACCAGCAGAGAGCCAAGCGACAATGAGCAGTTCTTC. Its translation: CATSREPSDNEQFF.

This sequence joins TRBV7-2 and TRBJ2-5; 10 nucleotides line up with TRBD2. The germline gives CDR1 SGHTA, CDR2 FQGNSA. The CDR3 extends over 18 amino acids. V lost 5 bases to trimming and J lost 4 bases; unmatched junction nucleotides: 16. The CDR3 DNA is TGTGCCAGCAGCCCGGCCCCCTTTAGCGGGGGGAGGGGAGAGACCCAGTACTTC. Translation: CASSPAPFSGGRGETQYF.

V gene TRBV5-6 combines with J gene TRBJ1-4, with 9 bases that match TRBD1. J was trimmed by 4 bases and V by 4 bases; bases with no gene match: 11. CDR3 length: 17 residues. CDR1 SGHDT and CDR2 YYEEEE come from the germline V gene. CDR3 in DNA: TGTGCCAGCAGCCTGTCCCGGGACAGGGCTTTTAATGAAAAACTGTTTTTT. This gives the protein CASSLSRDRAFNEKLFF.

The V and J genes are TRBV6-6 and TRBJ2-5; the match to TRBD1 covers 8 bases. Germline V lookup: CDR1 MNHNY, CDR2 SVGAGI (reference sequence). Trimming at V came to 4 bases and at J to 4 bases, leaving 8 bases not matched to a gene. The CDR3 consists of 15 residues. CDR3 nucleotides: TGTGCCAGCAGTTCCAAGTCCGGGACAGGAGAGACCCAGTACTTC. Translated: CASSSKSGTGETQYF.

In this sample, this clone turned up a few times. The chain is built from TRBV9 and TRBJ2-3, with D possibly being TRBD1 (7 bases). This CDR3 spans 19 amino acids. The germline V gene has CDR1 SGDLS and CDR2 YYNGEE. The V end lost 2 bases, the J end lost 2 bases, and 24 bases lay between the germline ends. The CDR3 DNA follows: TGTGCCAGCAGCGTCGCCCCGGGGGTACAGGGGCCTCACACAGATACGCAGTATTTT. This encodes CASSVAPGVQGPHTDTQYF.